The clone carrying this T cell receptor (beta chain) has a count of ten or more. What it binds is unknown. Stated time point: newly diagnosed GD, antithyroid drugs for less than 3 months. RNA from PBMCs was the source of the TCR library. The diagnosis of Graves' disease used American Thyroid Association guidelines. Arm-PCR of CDR3 regions with iRepertoire HTBI primers generated TCR beta libraries. One entry per CDR3 protein results from TCRdb running MiXCR on the multiplex PCR reads. The sample yields around 250,000 distinct CDR3 sequences, 20% to 25% seen once. The sample belongs to a study of regulatory T cells in long-lasting Graves disease. Study findings and constraints: Persistent-disease Graves' patients showed less TCR diversity than new cases. Persistent disease preferred TRBV28, TRBJ1-2 and TRBJ2-5; new disease, TRBV20-1 and TRBJ2-1.

The CDR3 sequence is 10 residues long. Trimming removed 6 bases from V and 3 bases from J, with 5 bases in between. Germline CDR1 and CDR2: SQVTM and ANQGSEA. The sequences come from peripheral blood mononuclear cells (PBMCs), collected at new diagnosis, from a patient treated with antithyroid drugs. The chain employs TRBV29-1 and TRBJ1-1; D gene unclear. This receptor was identified in a female donor with Graves disease. The CDR3 loop reads CSVLDTEAFF. CDR3 DNA: TGCAGCGTACTGGACACTGAAGCTTTCTTT.